The next 9 T cell receptor beta chains were all read from a single sample in a study of blood T cell repertoires in COVID-19. Produced via immunoSEQ multiplex PCR; TCRdb's table is partial and in-frame only. The table records some 150,000 clones, around 86% of them present only once. Sequenced: peripheral blood. The receptors derive from a man between 65 and 79 years old with acute or convalescent COVID-19.

Only one count was recorded for this clone. V usage is TRBV4-2 and J usage is TRBJ2-7, with 12 nucleotides matching TRBD2. With 3 bases clipped from V and 5 bases from J, the junction kept 2 bases outside the gene matches. The CDR3 length is 14 residues. Per the germline V gene, CDR1 is LGHNA and CDR2 is YNFKEQ. Here the CDR3 DNA reads TGTGCCAGCAGCCAGACTAGCGGGAGTGACGAGCAGTACTTC. It codes for CASSQTSGSDEQYF.

The rearrangement uses TRBV20-1 and TRBJ1-1, with a tentative D call TRBD1 (6 bases). Looked up from germline, CDR1 is DFQATT and CDR2 is SNEGSKA (reference sequence). The CDR3 has 11 amino acids. V was clipped by 6 bases and J by 3 bases, with 8 bases between them. This CDR3 reads CSAGTYTEAFF. The CDR3 region has the DNA TGCAGTGCCGGGACATACACTGAAGCTTTCTTT.

This clone turned up a few times. J is TRBJ2-2 and V is TRBV4-2; TRBD1 aligns across 12 bases. Germline V gene sequence: CDR1 LGHNA, CDR2 YNFKEQ. The CDR3 sequence is 17 residues long. J lost 8 bases, V lost 1 base, and 8 bases had no gene match. CDR3 in amino acids: CASSQAGTGGFPGELFF. CDR3 nucleotides: TGTGCCAGCAGCCAAGCCGGGACAGGGGGCTTTCCGGGGGAGCTGTTTTTT.

CDR3 nucleotides: TGCGCCAGCACCCCCGGGACAAACTCCTACGAGCAGTACTTC. Protein: CASTPGTNSYEQYF. The V gene is TRBV5-1, the J gene TRBJ2-7, with a weak D call TRBD1 (6 bases). Per germline, CDR1 SGHRS and CDR2 YFSETQ. This CDR3 has 14 amino acids. V lost 6 bases to trimming and J lost 0 bases, with 13 bases between them. Full variable domain (missing parts from reference TRBV5-1 and TRBJ2-7): KAGVTQTPRYLIKTRGQQVTLSCSPISGHRSVSWYQQTPGQGLQFLFEYFSETQRNKGNFPGRFSGRQFSNSRSEMNVSTLELGDSALYLCASTPGTNSYEQYFGPGTRLTVT.

The CDR3 bases are TGTGCCAGCACCCCCCCTCGGACAGGGGGCTACGAGCAGTACTTC. This sequence encodes CASTPPRTGGYEQYF. The chain is built from TRBV28 and TRBJ2-7; 10 nucleotides match TRBD1. This CDR3 is built from 15 residues. The V and J ends lost 7 bases and 3 bases, in that order; junction bases with no gene match: 9. Looked up from germline, CDR1 is MDHEN and CDR2 is SYDVKM.

The gene calls are TRBV28 and TRBJ1-4; 10 bases agree with TRBD1. The V gene end was trimmed by 4 bases and the J gene end by 11 bases; junction bases not matched to a gene: 16. Germline lookup yields CDR1 MDHEN and CDR2 SYDVKM. The CDR3 has 17 residues. CDR3 loop: CASSSTSGTGELVKLFF. CDR3 DNA: TGTGCCAGCAGTTCAACTAGTGGGACAGGGGAACTAGTGAAACTGTTTTTT.

This rearrangement joins TRBV4-1 to TRBJ2-2, with TRBD2 matching over 8 bases. The CDR3 length is 16 residues. The germline gives CDR1 MGHRA, CDR2 YSYEKL. With V trimmed by 4 bases and J by 1 base, 5 bases remained unmatched. CDR3 residues: CASSPLAGKNTGELFF. Written as DNA, the CDR3 is TGCGCCAGCAGCCCGCTAGCGGGTAAGAACACCGGGGAGCTGTTTTTT.

This clone was detected only once. V is TRBV5-6 and J is TRBJ2-3; 7 bases are shared with TRBD1. There are 15 residues in the CDR3. Per germline, CDR1 SGHDT and CDR2 YYEEEE. With V trimmed by 3 bases and J by 3 bases, 7 bases remained unmatched. CDR3 in amino acids: CASSSKGAGTDTQYF. The CDR3 DNA is TGTGCCAGCAGCTCTAAGGGGGCCGGGACAGATACGCAGTATTTT.

CDR3 in amino acids: CASSSGLAGGADTQYF. The CDR3, as DNA: TGTGCCAGCAGCTCGGGACTAGCGGGAGGTGCAGATACGCAGTATTTT. The V gene is TRBV7-3, the J gene TRBJ2-3, with 15 bases lining up with TRBD2. V dropped 4 bases and J dropped 4; count of bases not matched to a gene: 3. Germline assignment: CDR1 SGHTA and CDR2 FQGTGA. The CDR3 loop spans 16 amino acids.